This TCR beta chain came from a study of blood T cell repertoires in COVID-19. About the study: From the United States, Italy and Spain came samples of acute and convalescent COVID-19. T cells, B-cell-depleted T cells, or PBMCs provided the cDNA or gDNA that served as material.

Original processing notes: Estimation of nucleated cell counts was performed using reference gene primer amplification. TCRdb keeps only in-frame clones here, not all; method: immunoSEQ multiplex PCR. V and J calls and clone size are given by that table; D and trimming were obtained from the DNA. The sample includes 90,000 to 120,000 clones, approximately 88% seen only once; the top ten take roughly 4.6%. V lost 6 bases, J lost 4 bases, and 9 bases lay in between. The CDR3 length is 12 residues. This clone was picked up a small number of times. The clonotype was recovered from a human donor in a cohort sampled during active COVID-19. This chain joins TRBV12-3 or TRBV12-4 and TRBJ1-2; unclear D gene. Sequenced input: peripheral blood. The CDR3 here is CASSFGGYGYTF. Written as DNA, the CDR3 is TGTGCCAGCAGCTTCGGTGGCTATGGCTACACCTTC.